This TCR beta chain stems from a study of cytomegalovirus exposure and HLA in healthy donors. Study results and caveats: A few CMV-associated chains proved CMV antigen-specific in vitro. In the roughly 120 validation repertoires, 94% of cluster scores exceeded 0, per a later analysis.

Germline V gene lookup returns CDR1 SGHVS and CDR2 FNYEAQ. The CDR3 totals 15 residues. V shed 5 bases and J 0 bases; nucleotides not matched to a gene: 5. Remarks on this clone: Its target is not known.

Assay used: immunoSEQ multiplex PCR; TCRdb lists only in-frame clones, some missing. In the table there are some 130,000 clones, about 88% of which are singletons. This TCR derives from a woman aged 18-29 years in good health and CMV-seronegative. Sequenced: PBMCs. The V call is TRBV7-6, the J call TRBJ2-7; 9 bases fit TRBD1. CDR3 sequence reads: CASSAGTGSSYEQYF. The DNA of the CDR3 is TGTGCCAGCAGCGCCGGGACAGGGAGCTCCTACGAGCAGTACTTC. The full variable domain, in which reference TRBV7-6 and TRBJ2-7 provide the parts outside the CDR3, is GAGVSQSPRYKVTKRGQDVALRCDPISGHVSLYWYRQALGQGPEFLTYFNYEAQQDKSGLPNDRFSAERPEGSISTLTIQRTEQRDSAMYRCASSAGTGSSYEQYFGPGTRLTVT.